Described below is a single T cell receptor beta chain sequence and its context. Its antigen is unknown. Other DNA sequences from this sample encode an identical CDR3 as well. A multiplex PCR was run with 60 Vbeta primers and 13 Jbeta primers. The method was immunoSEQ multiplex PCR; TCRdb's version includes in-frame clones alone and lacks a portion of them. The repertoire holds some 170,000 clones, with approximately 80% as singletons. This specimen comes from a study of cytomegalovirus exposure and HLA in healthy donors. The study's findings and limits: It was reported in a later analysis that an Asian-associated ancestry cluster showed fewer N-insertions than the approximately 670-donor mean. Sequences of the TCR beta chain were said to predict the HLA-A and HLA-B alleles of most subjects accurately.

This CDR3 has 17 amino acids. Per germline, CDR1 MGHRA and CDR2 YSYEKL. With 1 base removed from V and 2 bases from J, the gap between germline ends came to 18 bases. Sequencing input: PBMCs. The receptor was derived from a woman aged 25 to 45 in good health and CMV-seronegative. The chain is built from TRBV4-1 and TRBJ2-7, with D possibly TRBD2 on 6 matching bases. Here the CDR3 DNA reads TGCGCCAGCAGCCAAGTGGGCTTTCGGGGACTGCCCTACGAGCAGTACTTC. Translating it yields CASSQVGFRGLPYEQYF.